Listed below are T cell receptor beta chains from one sample, sequenced in a study of T cell responses to AZD1222 COVID-19 vaccine. Some clones are missing from TCRdb's copy, which holds only in-frame ones; the method was immunoSEQ multiplex PCR. Of about 130,000 clones listed, roughly 93% are singletons. This sample comprised peripheral blood, obtained 28 days after the second AZD1222 dose. These TCRs come from an adult who received the AZD1222 COVID-19 vaccine. Each CDR3 is given without its conserved first and last residue. D genes are given only for firm matches.

d_call: NA; v_call: TRBV7-9; cdr3_length: 13; j_call: TRBJ2-2; cdr3_aa: ASSSPDRSTGELF
d_call: NA; v_call: TRBV5-1; cdr3_length: 11; j_call: TRBJ1-4; cdr3_aa: ASSLVGREKLF
d_call: TRBD1; v_call: TRBV28; cdr3_length: 15; j_call: TRBJ1-2; cdr3_aa: ASSLGSLTGGNYGYT
d_call: NA; v_call: TRBV3-1/TRBV3-2; cdr3_length: 11; j_call: TRBJ2-1; cdr3_aa: ASSQGPADEQF
d_call: NA; v_call: TRBV6-6; cdr3_length: 12; j_call: TRBJ2-4; cdr3_aa: ASSAGSAKNIQY
d_call: TRBD1; v_call: TRBV5-5; cdr3_length: 13; j_call: TRBJ2-3; cdr3_aa: ASSKGQGGTDTQY
d_call: TRBD1; v_call: TRBV29-1; cdr3_length: 12; j_call: TRBJ2-1; cdr3_aa: SVRDREPGNEQF
d_call: TRBD1; v_call: TRBV5-1; cdr3_length: 12; j_call: TRBJ2-1; cdr3_aa: ASSKQGASNEQF
d_call: TRBD1; v_call: TRBV11-2; cdr3_length: 12; j_call: TRBJ2-3; cdr3_aa: ASSLRGRPDTQY
d_call: TRBD1; v_call: TRBV19; cdr3_length: 13; j_call: TRBJ1-5; cdr3_aa: ASRDRTGSSQPQH
d_call: TRBD2; v_call: TRBV18; cdr3_length: 15; j_call: TRBJ2-3; cdr3_aa: ASSPPAGLASTDTQY
d_call: NA; v_call: TRBV6-1; cdr3_length: 9; j_call: TRBJ1-2; cdr3_aa: ASQGDYGYT
d_call: NA; v_call: TRBV6-5; cdr3_length: 13; j_call: TRBJ1-1; cdr3_aa: ASSSPRRGNTEAF
d_call: TRBD1; v_call: TRBV24-1; cdr3_length: 11; j_call: TRBJ1-6; cdr3_aa: ATSGTGSSPLH
d_call: TRBD1; v_call: TRBV11-2; cdr3_length: 15; j_call: TRBJ2-7; cdr3_aa: ASSLARTGLQIYEQY
d_call: NA; v_call: TRBV6-2/TRBV6-3; cdr3_length: 13; j_call: TRBJ2-1; cdr3_aa: ASSYERTADNEQF
d_call: NA; v_call: TRBV9; cdr3_length: 10; j_call: TRBJ1-2; cdr3_aa: ASSVVSGGYT
d_call: TRBD1; v_call: TRBV6-5; cdr3_length: 12; j_call: TRBJ2-7; cdr3_aa: ASRTWTGDYEQY
d_call: TRBD1; v_call: TRBV7-7; cdr3_length: 13; j_call: TRBJ2-2; cdr3_aa: ASSSGQAGTGELF
d_call: NA; v_call: TRBV7-8; cdr3_length: 12; j_call: TRBJ2-7; cdr3_aa: ASSLGPYPYEQY
d_call: NA; v_call: TRBV7-2; cdr3_length: 10; j_call: TRBJ1-2; cdr3_aa: ASSLGGYGYT